This T cell receptor (beta chain) was sequenced in a study of PD-L1 blockade in urothelial cancer. Study in general: Beginning in about 2014, patients received atezolizumab, given as 1,200 mg intravenously every 3 weeks. When blood samples were assessed, the median T cell count was around 150,000.

TCRdb keeps only in-frame clones here, not all; method: immunoSEQ multiplex PCR. This sample has more than 75,000 clones, with roughly nine tenths found just once. This CDR3 region has 14 residues. V lost 2 bases, J lost 6 bases, and 14 bases lay in between. CDR1 and CDR2 (germline): WNHNN, SYGVQD (reference sequence). The clonotype was recovered from a man aged 55 to 69 with urothelial cancer. The sequenced sample was PBMCs, obtained around atezolizumab (anti-PD-L1) treatment. This chain uses TRBV10-1 with TRBJ2-7; tentatively, D is TRBD2 (6 bases). The CDR3 here is CASSEGTYLGEQYF. The CDR3 DNA is TGCGCCAGCAGTGAGGGGACTTACTTGGGCGAGCAGTACTTC.